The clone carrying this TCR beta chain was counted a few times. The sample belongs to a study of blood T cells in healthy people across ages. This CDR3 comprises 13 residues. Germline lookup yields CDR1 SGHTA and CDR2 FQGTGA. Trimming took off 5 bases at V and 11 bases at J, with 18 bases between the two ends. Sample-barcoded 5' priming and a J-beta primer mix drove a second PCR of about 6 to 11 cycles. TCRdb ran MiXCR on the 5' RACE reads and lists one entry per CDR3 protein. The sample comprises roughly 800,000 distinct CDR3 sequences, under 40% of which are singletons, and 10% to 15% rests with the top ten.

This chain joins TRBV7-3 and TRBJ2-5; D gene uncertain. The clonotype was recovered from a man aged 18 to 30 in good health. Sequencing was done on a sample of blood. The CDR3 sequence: CASSPSGGNEQYF. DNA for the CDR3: TGTGCCAGCAGCCCGTCAGGCGGCAATGAGCAGTACTTC.